This T cell receptor (beta chain) was captured by sequencing in a study of blood T cells in healthy people across ages. A second PCR, run for 7 to 11 cycles, used a sample-barcoded 5' primer plus a J-beta primer mix. TCRdb recomputed calls from the 5' RACE reads with MiXCR, one row per CDR3 protein. The sample yields about 640,000 distinct CDR3 sequences, 45% to 65% seen once. The CDR3 totals 15 residues. V lost 6 bases and J lost 0, with 11 bases in between. V gene TRBV12-3 or TRBV12-4 combines with J gene TRBJ1-4; D might be TRBD1 (5 bases). Sequencing was carried out using blood. The origin of this receptor is a man in his 60s in good health. The chain's CDR3 is CASRRGVTTNEKLFF. Here the CDR3 DNA reads TGTGCCAGCAGACGAGGGGTTACAACTAATGAAAAACTGTTTTTT.